This TCR beta chain was identified in a study of cytomegalovirus exposure and HLA in healthy donors. Concerning this clone itself: Its target is not known.

This CDR3 spans 15 amino acids. Germline V gene data show CDR1 as SGHTA and CDR2 as FQGNSA. V dropped 4 bases and J dropped 0 bases, with 13 bases sitting between them. Study-wide results and caveats: In a later analysis, specific HLA alleles were associated with 15,000 to 20,000 TCR beta sequences at a 0.05 false discovery rate. Usually a TCR sequence was rare, but some public TCRs were found in many donors.

The PCR used 60 Vbeta and 13 Jbeta primers. Assay: immunoSEQ multiplex PCR; the TCRdb copy retains only in-frame clones and omits some. Among under 150,000 clones, roughly 80% were seen once, and the ten largest hold 3% to 4%. This receptor was obtained from a male donor in good health and CMV-seronegative. Material: PBMCs. The chain couples TRBV7-2 to TRBJ2-7; D is possibly TRBD1 (6 bases). CDR3 amino acids: CASSSDRDNSYEQYF. CDR3 DNA sequence: TGTGCCAGCAGCTCTGATCGGGACAACTCCTACGAGCAGTACTTC. Full variable domain (remainder filled in from reference TRBV7-2 and TRBJ2-7): GAGVSQSPSNKVTEKGKDVELRCDPISGHTALYWYRQSLGQGLEFLIYFQGNSAPDKSGLPSDRFSAERTGGSVSTLTIQRTQQEDSAVYLCASSSDRDNSYEQYFGPGTRLTVT.